This TCR beta chain was sequenced for a study of identical twins. Study conclusions and caveats: Excess low generation probability was seen in twin-shared out-of-frame alpha sequences. Insertions were reduced in abundant cord blood beta clonotypes but not in memory repertoires.

Only healthy Caucasians were enrolled as donors. On this clonotype: Its antigen is not known.

V shed 10 bases and J shed 0 bases, with 15 bases lying between them. This CDR3 spans 15 amino acids. CDR1 is ENHRY, CDR2 SYGVKD, per germline. TCRdb reanalysed the 5' RACE reads using MiXCR and keeps one entry per CDR3 protein. Seen here are 510,000 or so distinct CDR3 sequences, about 15% observed once, and the top ten hold 0.44%. The same specimen was also included in a second study, on yellow fever vaccine responses in identical twins. That paper states: Vaccine T cell responses of twins reportedly seemed partly convergent and partly personalized.

This TCR came from a woman under 30 in good health. The chain has TRBV10-3 and TRBJ2-2; a weak D match, TRBD1 (6 bases). The sample consisted of CD4+ T cells sorted from blood. The CDR3 DNA is TGTGCCAGCCTAGCAGGGGCCGCGAACACCGGGGAGCTGTTTTTT. Its translation: CASLAGAANTGELFF.